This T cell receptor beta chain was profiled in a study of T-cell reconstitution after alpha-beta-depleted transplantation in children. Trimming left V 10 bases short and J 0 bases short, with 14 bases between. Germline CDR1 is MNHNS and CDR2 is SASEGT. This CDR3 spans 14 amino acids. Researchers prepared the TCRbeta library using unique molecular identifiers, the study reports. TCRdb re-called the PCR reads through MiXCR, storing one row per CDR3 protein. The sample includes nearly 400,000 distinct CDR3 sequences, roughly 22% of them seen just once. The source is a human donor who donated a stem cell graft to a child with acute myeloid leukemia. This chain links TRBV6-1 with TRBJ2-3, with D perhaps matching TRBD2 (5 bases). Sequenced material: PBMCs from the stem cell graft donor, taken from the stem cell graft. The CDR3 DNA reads TGTGCCACGACTAACCAGGCAAGCACAGATACGCAGTATTTT. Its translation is CATTNQASTDTQYF.